A single sample gave rise to the 15 T cell receptor beta chains below, sequenced in a study of blood T cell repertoires in COVID-19. The repertoire was sequenced with immunoSEQ multiplex PCR; TCRdb's copy has only in-frame clones and lacks some. The sample carries approximately 290,000 clones, roughly 91% recorded once. Sequenced: peripheral blood. The receptors here all came from a man aged 30 to 39 with acute or convalescent COVID-19.

V and J are TRBV7-3 and TRBJ2-5, with TRBD2 matching over 8 bases. CDR1 and CDR2 (germline): SGHTA, FQGTGA. With 3 bases clipped from V and 5 bases from J, the junction kept 5 bases outside the gene matches. This CDR3 has 14 amino acids. The CDR3 here is CASSFAGGGETQYF. The CDR3 region has the DNA TGTGCCAGCAGCTTCGCGGGGGGCGGTGAGACCCAGTACTTC.

This clone was found a few times. The chain employs TRBV20-1 and TRBJ1-5; D uncertain. This CDR3 is built from 13 residues. Germline CDR1 DFQATT, CDR2 SNEGSKA (reference sequence). The V gene lost 3 bases and the J gene lost 3 bases, with 9 bases spanning the gap. CDR3 in DNA: TGCAGTGCTAGTAACTTGAACAATCAGCCCCAGCATTTT. It codes for CSASNLNNQPQHF.

The chain combines TRBV21-1 with TRBJ1-6. TRBV21-1 is noted as a pseudogene. The CDR3 is 14 residues long. CDR3 DNA sequence: TGTGCCAGCAGCGGGGGGTCCAAGAATTCACCCCTCCACTTT. Translated: CASSGGSKNSPLHF.

The J gene is TRBJ1-1, the V gene TRBV18; D is unresolved. Germline V gives CDR1 KGHSH, CDR2 LQKENI. V was trimmed by 1 base and J by 4 bases, leaving 10 bases between them. This CDR3 is built from 14 residues. CDR3 bases: TGTGCCAGCTCACCACGGCGGGATAGCACTGAAGCTTTCTTT. It translates to CASSPRRDSTEAFF.

The gene calls are TRBV5-1 and TRBJ1-2, with a possible D match to TRBD1 (6 bases). The CDR3 is 14 amino acids. Germline V CDR1 and CDR2: SGHRS, YFSETQ. V gave up 3 bases and J gave up 4 bases, with 13 bases separating them. In nucleotides, the CDR3 is TGCGCCAGCAGCTATGATAAAGGGGGCTATGGCTACACCTTC. Translation gives CASSYDKGGYGYTF.

DNA of the CDR3: TGTGCCATCCGTAGAGGCGGGGGTGGCACAGATACGCAGTATTTT. Protein sequence: CAIRRGGGGTDTQYF. The rearrangement joins TRBV28 to TRBJ2-3; 7 positions match TRBD2. The J segment lost 1 base and the V segment lost 10 bases, leaving 11 bases of the junction unmatched. Germline assignment: CDR1 MDHEN and CDR2 SYDVKM. The CDR3 sequence is 15 residues long.

This clone was found once. The chain carries TRBV9 and TRBJ2-1, with D tentatively TRBD2 (6 bases). The germline CDR1 and CDR2 sequences are SGDLS and YYNGEE. Trimming pared 4 bases from V and 7 bases from J, leaving 21 bases between. The CDR3 runs to 16 residues. This CDR3 is CASSSRTGTLQNEQFF. In DNA form, the CDR3 reads TGTGCCAGCAGCTCACGAACGGGGACTCTACAAAATGAGCAGTTCTTC.

This clone was found a few times. The J gene is TRBJ2-2, the V gene TRBV7-3; 14 positions match TRBD2. The CDR3 has 18 residues. V trimming: 5 bases; J trimming: 4 bases; junction bases outside the gene matches: 9. Germline V gene data show CDR1 as SGHTA and CDR2 as FQGTGA. The CDR3 sequence is CASSRPGLAGARTGELFF. The CDR3 DNA follows: TGTGCCAGCAGCAGGCCGGGACTAGCGGGGGCCCGCACCGGGGAGCTGTTTTTT.

J is TRBJ1-2 and V is TRBV9; possibly TRBD1 for D (5 bases). This CDR3 has 14 amino acids. CDR1 SGDLS and CDR2 YYNGEE come from the germline V gene. The V end lost 2 bases, the J end lost 6 bases, and 14 bases lay between the germline ends. Here the CDR3 reads CASSVWGDKNGYTF. CDR3 coding DNA: TGTGCCAGCAGCGTGTGGGGGGATAAGAATGGCTACACCTTC.

This rearrangement joins TRBV20-1 to TRBJ1-1; no reliable D call. This CDR3 comprises 11 residues. The V end lost 5 bases, the J end lost 0 bases, and 4 bases lay between the germline ends. The germline V gene has CDR1 DFQATT and CDR2 SNEGSKA (reference sequence). Here the CDR3 DNA reads TGCAGTGCTGAGATGAACACTGAAGCTTTCTTT. It translates to CSAEMNTEAFF.

V is TRBV18 and J is TRBJ1-4; D possibly corresponds to TRBD1 (5 bases). CDR3 length: 15 residues. V lost 3 bases and J 5 bases, leaving 13 bases between the germline ends. The V gene's germline CDR1 is KGHSH and CDR2 LQKENI. In DNA, the CDR3 is TGTGCCAGCTCACCTACCCCCAGGGCCAATGAAAAACTGTTTTTT. As protein: CASSPTPRANEKLFF.

This rearrangement joins TRBV19 to TRBJ1-4, with D perhaps TRBD1 (6 bases). V was shortened by 0 bases and J by 6 bases, with 26 bases between the two germline ends. The CDR3 totals 20 residues. Germline lookup yields CDR1 LNHDA and CDR2 SQIVND (reference sequence). CDR3: CASSIDVEDRLRIQDEKLFF. The CDR3, as DNA: TGTGCCAGTAGTATAGATGTTGAAGACAGGCTACGAATCCAGGATGAAAAACTGTTTTTT.

This clone was seen just once. The same CDR3 arises from other DNA sequences in this sample as well. V gene TRBV5-1 combines with J gene TRBJ2-2; 7 positions agree with TRBD1. V shed 4 bases, J shed 0 bases, and the junction held 3 bases outside the gene matches. CDR1 is SGHRS, CDR2 YFSETQ, per germline. This CDR3 is 15 amino acids long. CDR3 sequence (DNA): TGCGCCAGCAGCCCTGGGACAGCGAACACCGGGGAGCTGTTTTTT. It codes for CASSPGTANTGELFF.

As to this clone: The same CDR3 can be traced to other DNA sequences in this sample. The rearrangement links TRBV28 to TRBJ2-7; TRBD2 matches 11 bases. The V gene end was trimmed by 6 bases and the J gene end by 6 bases; junction bases not matched to a gene: 4. CDR1 is MDHEN and CDR2 is SYDVKM in the germline V gene. CDR3 length: 13 residues. The CDR3 DNA is TGTGCCAGCAGACCCGGACTAGCGGGCGAGCAGTACTTC. It translates to CASRPGLAGEQYF.

The chain recombines TRBV2 with TRBJ1-6, with D perhaps matching TRBD1 (5 bases). This CDR3 contains 18 residues. The germline V gene has CDR1 SNHLY and CDR2 FYNNEI. V was shortened by 6 bases and J by 7 bases, with 25 bases between the two germline ends. Here the CDR3 reads CASSRAPAILATNSPLHF. The DNA of the CDR3 is TGTGCCAGCAGCAGGGCCCCCGCGATCCTTGCGACCAATTCACCCCTCCACTTT.